The T cell receptor (beta chain) under discussion was sequenced for a study of T cell responses to AZD1222 COVID-19 vaccine. The data were produced by immunoSEQ multiplex PCR, yet TCRdb's version contains in-frame clones alone and is incomplete. This sample has more than 250,000 clones, with 85% to 95% found just once. This specimen consisted of peripheral blood, obtained on day 0 of AZD1222 vaccination. The clonotype originates from an adult in good health.

The CDR3 is CASSEAGASEQYF. CDR3 DNA sequence: TGTGCCAGCAGTGAGGCAGGGGCTAGTGAGCAGTACTTC. The V and J genes are TRBV27 and TRBJ2-7, with D maybe TRBD1 (6 bases). V dropped 5 bases and J dropped 7 bases, with 15 bases sitting between them. Germline-derived CDR1 and CDR2 are MNHEY and SMNVEV (reference sequence). There are 13 residues in the CDR3.